Given below is one T cell receptor (beta chain) in context. Its target is unknown. At the DNA level, this CDR3 is encoded by other sequences in the same sample as well. Germline CDR1 SGDLS, CDR2 YYNGEE. This CDR3 has 15 amino acids. V shed 0 bases and J 6 bases; nucleotides not matched to a gene: 5. This sample is drawn from a study of cytomegalovirus exposure and HLA in healthy donors. The PCR made use of 60 Vbeta and 13 Jbeta primers. The authors' processing: In a later analysis, around 12 million of about 80 million unique beta chains occurred in at least two donors. Profiling relied on immunoSEQ multiplex PCR, and the TCRdb table lists in-frame clones only, not all of them. The V and J calls and the clone size are those of that table, but D and trimming were determined from the DNA. Of some 150,000 clones listed, over 80% are singletons. Points from the study as a whole: It was reported that TCR beta sequences correctly inferred the HLA-A and HLA-B alleles for most subjects. Trimming of TCR beta V- and J-genes showed a link, identified in a later analysis, to a missense DCLRE1C variant.

V gene TRBV9 combines with J gene TRBJ2-1, with TRBD1 identical over 8 bases. This TCR was recovered from a male donor in good health and CMV-seronegative. The sample consisted of PBMCs. The DNA for the CDR3 is TGTGCCAGCAGCGTAGTGTCAGGGGGCGGCAATGAGCAGTTCTTC. This translates into CASSVVSGGGNEQFF.